This is a list of T cell receptor beta chains from one sample in a study of blood T cell repertoires in COVID-19. Using immunoSEQ multiplex PCR, the repertoire was profiled, and TCRdb retains in-frame clones only, with some absent. The sample lists about 330,000 clones; around 82% were seen once. The sequencing sample was made of peripheral blood. These receptors all come from a woman in her forties or fifties with acute or convalescent COVID-19. Each CDR3 is given with its conserved first and last residue. D genes are given only for firm matches. Only some rows state a clone size, as once, few, many or a class for expanded clones.

>NA|TRBD1|TRBV5-4|TRBJ1-2
TGTGCCAGCAGCACTCGGGACAGGATTGGAGGCTACACCTTC
CASSTRDRIGGYTF
>NA|TRBD1|TRBV3-1/TRBV3-2|TRBJ1-1
TGTGCCAGCAGCCCTACTCGGGACAGGGGCGCTGAAGCTTTCTTT
CASSPTRDRGAEAFF
>NA|TRBD1|TRBV9|TRBJ1-1
TGTGCCAGCAGCCCCCGACAGGGGTTGAACACTGAAGCTTTCTTT
CASSPRQGLNTEAFF
>NA|NA|TRBV4-2|TRBJ1-1
TGTGCCAGCAGCCAAGACAGGCTTTTAGGTGAAGCTTTCTTT
CASSQDRLLGEAFF
>NA|NA|TRBV2|TRBJ2-5
TGTGCCAGCAGTAAGCGGACTCCCTTGGAAGAGACCCAGTACTTC
CASSKRTPLEETQYF
>NA|NA|TRBV7-2|TRBJ2-7
TGTGCCAGCCTCGTGAGCGCGGGGGCGTACGAGCAGTACTTC
CASLVSAGAYEQYF
>NA|NA|TRBV21-1|TRBJ1-2
TGTGCCAGCAGCAAATTGGGGAGAACCTTATATGGCTACACCTTC
CASSKLGRTLYGYTF
>NA|NA|TRBV25-1|TRBJ2-3
TGTGCCAGCAAAGACAGGATAAGCACAGATACGCAGTATTTT
CASKDRISTDTQYF
>NA|TRBD2|TRBV30|TRBJ2-3
TGTGCCTGGAGTGTTCGTCCTCTAGCGGGGTCCAAGTATTTT
CAWSVRPLAGSKYF
>once|TRBD2|TRBV11-2|TRBJ2-1
TGTGCCAGCAGCGTCGGACTATCCGGGGGGAATGAGCAGTTCTTC
CASSVGLSGGNEQFF
>NA|NA|TRBV19|TRBJ2-2
TGTGCCAGTAGTATGGGTTGGGGGGACGCGAACACCGGGGAGCTGTTTTTT
CASSMGWGDANTGELFF
>NA|TRBD1|TRBV2|TRBJ1-2
TGTGCCAGCAGTGAAAGGCGGCAGGGGGGCTTCTATGGCTACACCTTC
CASSERRQGGFYGYTF
>NA|TRBD2|TRBV9|TRBJ2-1
TGTGCCAGCAGCGCCGAGGGGGCGGGGGGGCAAGCTGAGCAGTTCTTC
CASSAEGAGGQAEQFF
>NA|NA|TRBV6-6|TRBJ1-1
TGTGCCAGCACCCAAAGTCCGGGTAGCACTGAAGCTTTCTTT
CASTQSPGSTEAFF
>NA|NA|TRBV7-9|TRBJ1-3
TGTGCCAGCAGCTTAGGGCAAGGAAACACCATATATTTT
CASSLGQGNTIYF
>few|TRBD1|TRBV6-5|TRBJ1-2
TGTGCCAGCAGTTTGGGACAGGACTATGGCTACACCTTC
CASSLGQDYGYTF
>NA|TRBD2|TRBV4-3|TRBJ2-5
TGCGCCAGCAGCCAACAAGTAGCGGGAGGGCGGGAGACCCAGTACTTC
CASSQQVAGGRETQYF
>once|TRBD1|TRBV2|TRBJ1-2
TGTGCCAGCAGACAGGGGGCTAACTATGGCTACACCTTC
CASRQGANYGYTF
>once|TRBD1|TRBV5-5|TRBJ1-1
TGTGCCAGCAGCTCCCGGACAGGGAACACTGAAGCTTTCTTT
CASSSRTGNTEAFF
>NA|NA|TRBV6-5|TRBJ2-6
TGTGCCAGCAGTCGAGTCCCTGGGGCCAACGTCCTGACTTTC
CASSRVPGANVLTF
>NA|TRBD2|TRBV5-6|TRBJ2-1
TGTGCCAGCAGCTCGACTAGCGGGGGGGCTACTGAGCAGTTCTTC
CASSSTSGGATEQFF
>NA|NA|TRBV6-6|TRBJ2-5
TGTGCCCTCATGGGGGGAAACGGAGAGACCCAGTACTTC
CALMGGNGETQYF
>few|TRBD2|TRBV7-2|TRBJ2-7
TGTGCCAGCAGCTTAGGGGGTAGCGGGAGCCACGAGCAGTACTTC
CASSLGGSGSHEQYF
>NA|NA|TRBV4-1|TRBJ1-1
TGCGCCAGCAGCCAACTTATTTCACAGAACACTGAAGCTTTCTTT
CASSQLISQNTEAFF
>NA|NA|TRBV24-1|TRBJ2-1
TGTGCCACCAGTGATTATACGGTTTCCTACAATGAGCAGTTCTTC
CATSDYTVSYNEQFF
>NA|NA|TRBV5-1|TRBJ2-7
TGCGCCAGCAGCAATGACAGGCTCTACGAGCAGTACTTC
CASSNDRLYEQYF
>NA|TRBD1|TRBV11-2|TRBJ2-5
TGTGCCAGCAGCTTAGTAGGGACAGGGGCCGAGACCCAGTACTTC
CASSLVGTGAETQYF
>NA|TRBD2|TRBV5-1|TRBJ2-1
TGCGCCAGCAGGTCCGGGACTAGCGGGGCGTGGTTCTTC
CASRSGTSGAWFF
>NA|TRBD1|TRBV6-5|TRBJ2-3
TGTGCCAGCAGTACGACAGGGGCGGCGGCAGATACGCAGTATTTT
CASSTTGAAADTQYF
>NA|NA|TRBV3-1/TRBV3-2|TRBJ1-5
TGTGCCAGCAGCGGACAGTACAATCAGCCCCAGCATTTT
CASSGQYNQPQHF
>NA|TRBD2|TRBV2|TRBJ2-3
TGTGCCAGCAGTGAGGCGGGGGGGAACACAGATACGCAGTATTTT
CASSEAGGNTDTQYF
>NA|TRBD1|TRBV4-1|TRBJ1-1
TGCGCCAGCAGCCAGGGGGACAGGGATAACACTGAAGCTTTCTTT
CASSQGDRDNTEAFF
>NA|NA|TRBV4-3|TRBJ1-2
TGCGCCAGCAGCCAAGATCTGACAGAGTCCTATGGCTACACCTTC
CASSQDLTESYGYTF
>few|TRBD2|TRBV6-2/TRBV6-3|TRBJ2-7
TGTGCCAGCAGTCGGCGGGAGGGCGCCTACGAGCAGTACTTC
CASSRREGAYEQYF
>NA|NA|TRBV7-2|TRBJ1-3
TGTGCCAGCAGCCAACGGAGAGACACCATATATTTT
CASSQRRDTIYF
>NA|TRBD2|TRBV7-2|TRBJ2-5
TGTGCCAGCAGCCTAAGGACTAGCGGATTCCAAGAGACCCAGTACTTC
CASSLRTSGFQETQYF
>NA|TRBD1|TRBV5-4|TRBJ1-2
TGTGCCAGCAGCACCCGGACAGGGGACTATGGCTACACCTTC
CASSTRTGDYGYTF
>few|TRBD2|TRBV30|TRBJ2-5
TGTGCCTCCACTTCTAGCGGGAGAGGGACCCAGTACTTC
CASTSSGRGTQYF
>NA|NA|TRBV6-5|TRBJ1-1
TGTGCCAGCACCTCTGAGGGAATTATGAACACTGAAGCTTTCTTT
CASTSEGIMNTEAFF
>few|NA|TRBV10-3|TRBJ2-1
TGTGCCATCAGTGAGTCGCGGGGCAATGAGCAGTTCTTC
CAISESRGNEQFF
>NA|NA|TRBV6-6|TRBJ1-1
TGTGCCAGCAGTTGGACAGAGAACACTGAAGCTTTCTTT
CASSWTENTEAFF
>NA|TRBD2|TRBV12-5|TRBJ2-2
TGTGCTAGTGGTACAGCGGGGGGGCTCACCGGGGAGCTGTTTTTT
CASGTAGGLTGELFF
>NA|NA|TRBV4-3|TRBJ2-5
TGCGCCAGCAGCCAAGGCCCCAGGGAGACCCAGTACTTC
CASSQGPRETQYF
>NA|NA|TRBV14|TRBJ1-1
TGTGCCAGCAGCCAAGTTCCAGCACTAGCGAACACTGAAGCTTTCTTT
CASSQVPALANTEAFF
>NA|NA|TRBV30|TRBJ1-1
TGTGCCTGGAGCGGAGGTAGGAACACTGAAGCTTTCTTT
CAWSGGRNTEAFF
>NA|TRBD2|TRBV24-1|TRBJ2-1
TGTGCCACCCAGACTAGCGAGACCTACAATGAGCAGTTCTTC
CATQTSETYNEQFF
>NA|TRBD1|TRBV7-9|TRBJ2-1
TGTGCCAGCAGCCTACCTCTACGGACAGGGGCGATCGGCGAGCAGTTCTTC
CASSLPLRTGAIGEQFF
>few|TRBD2|TRBV5-4|TRBJ2-7
TGTGCCAGCAGCCTTGAGCGGGAGGGCACCGAGCAGTACTTC
CASSLEREGTEQYF